The T cell receptor beta chain described here comes from a study of PD-1 blockade in classical Hodgkin lymphoma. Concerning this clone: Antigen specificity is unknown.

General study results and limits: In newly diagnosed patients, baseline TCR diversity was reportedly below that of healthy donors. Those patients who began receiving nivolumab less than 1 year after ASCT had lower diversity, and they were excluded.

Clones were read by immunoSEQ multiplex PCR, and TCRdb kept only the in-frame ones, dropping some. This sample carries some 16,000 clones, around 80% of them seen once, and the ten largest clones take 25% to 35%. Brentuximab vedotin exposure varied, and every patient relapsed after autologous stem cell transplantation. The sequence came from a human donor with classical Hodgkin lymphoma. The sample consisted of peripheral blood mononuclear cells (PBMCs), taken before the second cycle of nivolumab.

CDR3 in amino acids: CASSSAPGTGIGELFF. The CDR3 DNA sequence: TGTGCCAGCAGCTCTGCCCCCGGGACAGGGATTGGGGAGCTGTTTTTT. The chain carries TRBV7-9 and TRBJ2-2; 9 bases line up with TRBD1. In germline, CDR1 is SEHNR, CDR2 FQNEAQ (reference sequence). The CDR3 runs to 16 residues. J was trimmed by 8 bases and V by 4 bases; bases with no gene match: 11.